This TCR beta chain derives from a study of blood T cell repertoires in COVID-19. Study summary: The study drew acute and convalescent COVID-19 samples from the United States, Italy and Spain. PBMCs, B-cell-depleted T cells, or T cells provided the cDNA or gDNA that made up the material.

This CDR3 contains 12 residues. CDR1 and CDR2 from the germline V gene are LGHDT and YNNKEL (reference sequence). Trimming removed 2 bases at V and 5 bases at J, with 6 bases between. In the authors' methods: From reference gene primer amplification, estimates of nucleated cell counts were derived. Profiled with immunoSEQ multiplex PCR; TCRdb holds only in-frame clones, not every one. V, J and clone size were drawn from that table, and D and trimming were deduced from the DNA. The sample has approximately 130,000 clones; about 80% are singletons. The sample consisted of peripheral blood. The source of this sequence is a human donor in a cohort sampled during active COVID-19. J is TRBJ2-5 and V is TRBV3-1 (or the pseudogene TRBV3-2); tentative D call: TRBD1 (6 bases). The DNA for the CDR3 is TGTGCCAGCAGCCAACAGGGGGAGACCCAGTACTTC. Protein sequence: CASSQQGETQYF.